This T cell receptor beta chain was identified in a study of CD8 T cells in Susac syndrome. This clonotype was recorded once. Random-hexamer reverse transcription was applied to about 0.45 to 1 ug RNA. The authors amplified TCR beta CDR3 across 54 Vbeta and 13 Jbeta using immunoSEQ multiplex PCR. One entry per CDR3 protein results from TCRdb running MiXCR on the immunoSEQ multiplex PCR reads. The data show roughly 120,000 distinct CDR3 sequences, with roughly 94% seen just once and 0.095% to 0.15% held by the top ten. The CDR3 totals 14 residues. The germline CDR1 and CDR2 sequences are LNHDA and SQIVND (reference sequence). Trimming at V came to 6 bases and at J to 2 bases, leaving 4 bases not matched to a gene.

The chain is built from TRBV19 and TRBJ2-3; 8 bases line up with TRBD1. Sequencing was carried out using CD4+ T cells from PBMCs. The clonotype originates from a human donor with multiple sclerosis. CDR3 nucleotide sequence: TGTGCCAGTAGGCCGGGACAGGACACAGATACGCAGTATTTT. Protein sequence: CASRPGQDTDTQYF.